The 10 T cell receptor beta chains below were found in one sample sequenced in a study of T cell clonotyping in hematopoietic cell transplantation. The table came from immunoSEQ multiplex PCR; TCRdb's copy has only in-frame clones and leaves some out. The sample includes around 4,200 clones, about two thirds of them seen just once. This material consisted of PBMCs, taken 100 days after allogeneic stem cell transplant. Receptors originate from a male patient over 55 who had an allogeneic stem cell transplant, so the T cells may come from the graft donor. Some clones in this sample may be carry-over from other donors' samples.

The chain is built from TRBV9 and TRBJ1-2; no clear D gene. In germline, CDR1 is SGDLS, CDR2 YYNGEE. V was trimmed by 0 bases and J by 8 bases, leaving 11 bases between them. The CDR3 contains 13 residues. CDR3 sequence reads: CASSVGGGSGYTF. DNA for the CDR3: TGTGCCAGCAGCGTAGGAGGAGGGAGCGGCTACACCTTC. Looking up the rest from reference TRBV9 and TRBJ1-2 gives the full variable domain: DSGVTQTPKHLITATGQRVTLRCSPRSGDLSVYWYQQSLDQGLQFLIQYYNGEERAKGNILERFSAQQFPDLHSELNLSSLELGDSALYFCASSVGGGSGYTFGSGTRLTVV.

The genes are TRBV19 and TRBJ1-1; no definite D call. Trimming cost V 4 bases and J 4 bases, with 7 bases left between them. This CDR3 is built from 12 residues. Germline V CDR1 and CDR2: LNHDA, SQIVND (reference sequence). CDR3 in amino acids: CASSKRSTEAFF. In nucleotides, the CDR3 is TGTGCCAGTAGTAAAAGGAGCACTGAAGCTTTCTTT.

This chain joins TRBV4-3 and TRBJ1-6; D perhaps matches TRBD1 (5 bases). Germline CDR1 is LGHNA and CDR2 is YSLEER. The CDR3 extends over 15 amino acids. The ends were cut back, 3 bases at V and 9 bases at J, with 15 bases in the middle. CDR3 region: CASSQDSGTGSPLHF. CDR3 nucleotides: TGCGCCAGCAGCCAGGACTCCGGGACTGGTTCACCCCTCCACTTT.

The chain carries TRBV4-3 and TRBJ2-2; D remains ambiguous. Trimming stripped 2 bases from V and 2 bases from J, with 9 bases between. Germline V CDR1 and CDR2: LGHNA, YSLEER. The CDR3 length is 15 residues. CDR3 bases: TGCGCCAGCAGCCAATCCCATATCAACACCGGGGAGCTGTTTTTT. Protein product: CASSQSHINTGELFF.

V is TRBV2 and J is TRBJ2-7, with TRBD1 identical over 7 bases. The J segment lost 0 bases and the V segment lost 4 bases, leaving 3 bases of the junction unmatched. Germline CDR1 reads SNHLY; CDR2 reads FYNNEI. This CDR3 has 14 amino acids. The CDR3 sequence is CASSATGVSYEQYF. The CDR3 DNA sequence: TGTGCCAGCAGTGCCACAGGGGTCTCCTACGAGCAGTACTTC.

The sample holds a few counts of this clone. The chain couples TRBV19 to TRBJ1-5; D gene ambiguous. Trimming removed 3 bases from V and 2 bases from J, with 11 bases in between. Germline V lookup: CDR1 LNHDA, CDR2 SQIVND (reference sequence). CDR3 size: 15 residues. The CDR3: CASSIREVGNQPQHF. In DNA, the CDR3 is TGTGCCAGTAGTATCCGGGAAGTGGGCAATCAGCCCCAGCATTTT.

The chain combines TRBV4-2 with TRBJ1-2, with TRBD1 matching 9 bases. This CDR3 comprises 16 residues. V trimming: 4 bases; J trimming: 4 bases; junction bases outside the gene matches: 10. Germline CDR1 is LGHNA and CDR2 is YNFKEQ. CDR3 region: CASSPSQWDRVYGYTF. As DNA, the CDR3 is TGTGCCAGCAGCCCGAGTCAGTGGGACAGGGTCTATGGCTACACCTTC.

This clone is large (0.1 to 1%) within its sample. J is TRBJ1-1 and V is TRBV27; unclear D gene. CDR1 and CDR2 (germline): MNHEY, SMNVEV (reference sequence). This CDR3 is built from 14 residues. The V end was cut by 6 bases, the J end by 1 base, with 12 bases between. The CDR3 DNA reads TGTGCCAGCAGCCTCCCACCCCCGAACACTGAAGCTTTCTTT. Translation: CASSLPPPNTEAFF.

CDR3 bases: TGTGCCAGCAGCCTCACAGACTCCACTGAAGCTTTCTTT. Translated: CASSLTDSTEAFF. This chain connects TRBV11-2 to TRBJ1-1; D remains unclear. The CDR3 has 13 residues. V gave up 5 bases and J gave up 4 bases, with 11 bases separating them. The germline gives CDR1 SGHAT, CDR2 FQNNGV.

V is TRBV4-1 and J is TRBJ1-3, with D unresolved. V was pared by 0 bases and J by 0 bases, with 6 bases between. CDR1 and CDR2 from the germline V gene are MGHRA and YSYEKL. CDR3 length equals 15 residues. This chain's CDR3 is CASSQDAFSGNTIYF. The CDR3 DNA reads as TGCGCCAGCAGCCAAGACGCCTTCTCTGGAAACACCATATATTTT.